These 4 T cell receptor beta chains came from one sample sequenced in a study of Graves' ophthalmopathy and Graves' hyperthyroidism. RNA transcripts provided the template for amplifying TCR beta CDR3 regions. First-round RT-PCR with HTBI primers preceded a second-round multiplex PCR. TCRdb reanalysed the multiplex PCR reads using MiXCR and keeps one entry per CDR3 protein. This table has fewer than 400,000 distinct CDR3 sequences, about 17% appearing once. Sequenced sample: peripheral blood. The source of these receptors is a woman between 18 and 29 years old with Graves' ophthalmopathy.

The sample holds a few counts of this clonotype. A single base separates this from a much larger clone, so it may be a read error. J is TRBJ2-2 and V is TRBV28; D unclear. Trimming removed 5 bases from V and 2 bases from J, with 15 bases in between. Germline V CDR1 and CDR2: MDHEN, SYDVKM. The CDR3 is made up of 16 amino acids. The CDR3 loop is CASSPAETLNTGELFF. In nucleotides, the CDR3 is TGTGCCAGCAGTCCGGCTGAGACACTTAACACCGGGGAGCTGTTTTTT.

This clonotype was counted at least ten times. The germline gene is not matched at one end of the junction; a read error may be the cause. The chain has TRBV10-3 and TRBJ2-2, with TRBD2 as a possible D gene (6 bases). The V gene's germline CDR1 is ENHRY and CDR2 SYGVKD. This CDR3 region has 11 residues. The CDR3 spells CAISVAREVFF. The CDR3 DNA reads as TGTGCCATCAGTGTTGCCAGGGAGGTGTTTTTT.

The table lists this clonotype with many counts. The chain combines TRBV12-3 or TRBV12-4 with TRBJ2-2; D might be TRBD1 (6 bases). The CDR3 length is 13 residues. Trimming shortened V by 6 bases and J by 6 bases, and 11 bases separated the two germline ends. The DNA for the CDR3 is TGTGCCAGCAGGGGACATCTGGCCGGGGAGCTGTTTTTT. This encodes CASRGHLAGELFF.

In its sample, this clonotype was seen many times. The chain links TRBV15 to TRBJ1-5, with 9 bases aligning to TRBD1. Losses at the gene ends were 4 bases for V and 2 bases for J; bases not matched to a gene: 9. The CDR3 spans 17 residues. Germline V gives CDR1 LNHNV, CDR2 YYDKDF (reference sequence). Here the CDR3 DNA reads TGTGCCACCAGCAATACCTTCAGGACAGGGGGCAATCAGCCCCAGCATTTT. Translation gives CATSNTFRTGGNQPQHF. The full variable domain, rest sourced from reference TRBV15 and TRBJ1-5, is DAMVIQNPRYQVTQFGKPVTLSCSQTLNHNVMYWYQQKSSQAPKLLFHYYDKDFNNEADTPDNFQSRRPNTSFCFLDIRSPGLGDTAMYLCATSNTFRTGGNQPQHFGDGTRLSIL.